This T cell receptor (beta chain) was captured in a study of OX40 agonist ivuxolimab in advanced cancers. Study as a whole: People who had prior anti-PD-1, anti-PD-L1 or anti-CTLA-4 therapy could take part, and under 45% had some.

TCRdb's table, derived via immunoSEQ multiplex PCR, lists solely in-frame clones and lacks some. The table has around 50,000 clones, around nine tenths seen once. This clone has only a few counts. Trimming removed 5 bases from V and 2 bases from J; junction bases left unmatched: 4. CDR1 is MNHEY, CDR2 SVGAGI, per germline. The CDR3 totals 15 residues. This rearrangement joins TRBV6-5 to TRBJ2-2; the match to TRBD1 covers 8 bases. The receptor was derived from an adult with an advanced solid tumor such as melanoma, head and neck, liver or kidney cancer. Sequencing used CD4+ or CD8+ T cells sorted from blood, obtained in a trial of the OX40 agonist ivuxolimab. The CDR3 is CASSTGTGNTGELFF. The CDR3, as DNA: TGTGCCAGCAGTACCGGGACAGGAAACACCGGGGAGCTGTTTTTT.